The next 8 T cell receptor beta chains were all read from a single sample in a study of PD-1 blockade in classical Hodgkin lymphoma. Sample time point: cycle 4 day 1 (C4D1), after about 6 weeks of nivolumab. Every single patient, without exception, relapsed after autologous stem cell transplantation, and brentuximab vedotin exposure varied. The protocol was immunoSEQ multiplex PCR, while the TCRdb copy is restricted to in-frame clones and leaves out a portion. The data show approximately 89,000 clones, with 83% seen just once and 15% to 20% held by the top ten. Sequences were derived from peripheral blood mononuclear cells (PBMCs), sampled before the fourth cycle of nivolumab. The receptors were sampled from a human donor with classical Hodgkin lymphoma.

V gene TRBV5-6 combines with J gene TRBJ2-1; 11 positions match TRBD2. In germline, CDR1 is SGHDT, CDR2 YYEEEE. There are 16 residues in the CDR3. Germline trimming cut 0 bases from V and 15 bases from J; bases unmatched to any gene: 14. CDR3 loop: CASSLALAGVGGIPFF. The CDR3 bases are TGTGCCAGCAGCTTGGCACTAGCGGGAGTGGGTGGTATCCCGTTCTTC.

This clone was observed a single time. The rearrangement uses TRBV5-4 and TRBJ1-1; 8 nucleotides line up with TRBD1. With 0 bases clipped from V and 4 bases from J, the junction kept 11 bases outside the gene matches. CDR3 length equals 17 residues. CDR1 SGHNT and CDR2 YYREEE come from the germline V gene (reference sequence). CDR3 sequence reads: CASSLGLVGQGPTEAFF. CDR3 DNA sequence: TGTGCCAGCAGCTTGGGCCTCGTCGGACAGGGTCCCACTGAAGCTTTCTTT.

J is TRBJ2-5 and V is TRBV7-6, with D unresolved. The germline V and J ends were trimmed by 3 bases and 4 bases, with 6 bases remaining between them. Germline V CDR1 and CDR2: SGHVS, FNYEAQ. The CDR3 has 12 residues. The CDR3 region is CASSLDGETQYF. The CDR3 DNA reads TGTGCCAGCAGCTTGGACGGAGAGACCCAGTACTTC.

The chain recombines TRBV11-2 with TRBJ2-3; 7 bases map to TRBD1. The CDR3 extends over 16 amino acids. Germline CDR1 is SGHAT and CDR2 is FQNNGV. J was trimmed by 2 bases and V by 6 bases; bases with no gene match: 11. The CDR3 here is CASRLRGGAVTDTQYF. The CDR3 DNA sequence: TGTGCCAGCAGGCTCAGAGGGGGCGCCGTCACAGATACGCAGTATTTT.

The chain carries TRBV5-1 and TRBJ2-1, with 10 bases identical to TRBD1. With V trimmed by 0 bases and J by 4 bases, 1 base remained unmatched. This CDR3 is 15 amino acids long. Germline CDR1 SGHRS, CDR2 YFSETQ. The CDR3 region is CASSLEGQGYNEQFF. The CDR3 DNA is TGCGCCAGCAGCTTGGAGGGACAGGGGTACAATGAGCAGTTCTTC. The entire variable domain, with the rest obtained from reference TRBV5-1 and TRBJ2-1, is as follows: KAGVTQTPRYLIKTRGQQVTLSCSPISGHRSVSWYQQTPGQGLQFLFEYFSETQRNKGNFPGRFSGRQFSNSRSEMNVSTLELGDSALYLCASSLEGQGYNEQFFGPGTRLTVL.

The V gene is TRBV28, the J gene TRBJ1-5; 7 positions agree with TRBD1. Germline CDR1 reads MDHEN; CDR2 reads SYDVKM. The CDR3 totals 17 residues. The junction had 10 bases not matched to a gene; V was cut back by 4 bases and J by 1 base. DNA for the CDR3: TGTGCCAGCAGTTCTACCGGGACAGTGAGGAGCAATCAGCCCCAGCATTTT. This encodes CASSSTGTVRSNQPQHF.

V usage is TRBV7-6 and J usage is TRBJ2-5; D gene ambiguous. The V end was cut by 1 base, the J end by 1 base, with 7 bases between. The germline CDR1 and CDR2 sequences are SGHVS and FNYEAQ. CDR3 length: 14 amino acids. CDR3 sequence: CASSLDGGQETQYF. As DNA, the CDR3 is TGTGCCAGCAGCTTAGATGGTGGCCAAGAGACCCAGTACTTC.

The chain couples TRBV6-5 to TRBJ1-5; 7 bases match TRBD1. With V trimmed by 0 bases and J by 7 bases, 6 bases remained unmatched. The germline CDR1 and CDR2 sequences are MNHEY and SVGAGI. The CDR3 length is 15 residues. This CDR3 is CASSYSKGARQPQHF. The CDR3 DNA reads TGTGCCAGCAGTTACTCGAAGGGGGCCAGGCAGCCCCAGCATTTT.